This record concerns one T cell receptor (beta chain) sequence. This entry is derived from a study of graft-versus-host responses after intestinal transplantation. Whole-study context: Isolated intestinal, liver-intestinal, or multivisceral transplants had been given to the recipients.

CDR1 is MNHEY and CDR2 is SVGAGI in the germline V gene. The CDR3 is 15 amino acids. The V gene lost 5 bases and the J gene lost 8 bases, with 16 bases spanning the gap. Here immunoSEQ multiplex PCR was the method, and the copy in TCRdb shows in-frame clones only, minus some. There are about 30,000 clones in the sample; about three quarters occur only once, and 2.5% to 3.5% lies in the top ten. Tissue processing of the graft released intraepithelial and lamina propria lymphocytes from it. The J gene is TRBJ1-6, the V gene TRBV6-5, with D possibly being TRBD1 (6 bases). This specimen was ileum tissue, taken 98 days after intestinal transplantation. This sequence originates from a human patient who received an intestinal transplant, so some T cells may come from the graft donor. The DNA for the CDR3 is TGTGCCAGCAGTATTTGGGGGCCCTACTATTCACCCCTCCACTTT. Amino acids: CASSIWGPYYSPLHF.